The entry below gives a single T cell receptor (beta chain) sequence along with its context. The genes are named according to mouse. From the germline J gene comes the end of the CDR3, since the read stops 4 residues before it. The authors extracted RNA and reverse transcribed it into cDNA as the sequencing template. Produced via immunoSEQ multiplex PCR; TCRdb's table is partial and in-frame only. This sample comprises about 300,000 clones, none seen once only. This specimen belongs to a study of CD8+ T cells in alopecia areata. Whole-study context: Female C3H/HeJ mice aged roughly 7-11 weeks were given skin from C3H/HeJ graft donors, roughly 6-13 months old, that had spontaneous alopecia.

CD4, CD8alpha, NKG2D, NKG2ACE and other markers were used to sort pooled cutaneous lymph node cells. The germline V gene encodes CDR1 NNHNN and CDR2 SYGAGS (reference sequence). CDR3 length: 15 amino acids. V lost 0 bases, J lost 4 bases, and 12 bases lay in between. This chain connects TRBV13-2 to TRBJ2-3, with a weak D call TRBD1 (7 bases). This sequence was found in a C3H/HeJ mouse with alopecia areata. Strain haplotype at MHC: H2-k. Sequenced: CD4+ T cells sorted from a lymph node. The covered CDR3 bases are TGTGCCAGCGGTGATGGAGGGGGCGTCCCAGAA. It is translated as CASGDGGGVPE. The full CDR3 protein is CASGDGGGVPETLYF.